This T cell receptor (beta chain) stems from a study of cytomegalovirus exposure and HLA in healthy donors. Method: immunoSEQ multiplex PCR; TCRdb's copy keeps in-frame clones and lacks some. This sample has about 270,000 clones, with approximately 86% found just once. The germline gives CDR1 LGHNA, CDR2 YSLEER. The length of the CDR3 is 14 residues. Between the trimmed V and J ends, which lost 3 bases and 1 base, there was a span of 9 bases. The receptor was derived from a woman aged 18 to 35 in good health and CMV-seronegative. Sequencing was done on a sample of PBMCs. This chain joins TRBV4-3 and TRBJ1-2; D not resolved. CDR3 region: CASSQANSNYGYTF. The CDR3 nucleotides are TGCGCCAGCAGCCAGGCCAACAGTAACTATGGCTACACCTTC.